The 27 T cell receptor beta chains presented below share a single source sample, sequenced in a study of T cells after posttransplantation cyclophosphamide. Some clones are missing from TCRdb's copy, which holds only in-frame ones; the method was immunoSEQ multiplex PCR. The repertoire consists of tens of thousands of clones, none detected only once. The specimen was PBMCs. The receptors derive from a man between 25 and 39 years old in good health and a related stem cell transplant donor.

This clone was counted many times. The chain carries TRBV6-1 and TRBJ2-1, with 14 bases lining up with TRBD2. J gave up 6 bases and V 4 bases, and 5 bases lay outside the gene matches. In germline, CDR1 is MNHNS, CDR2 SASEGT. The CDR3 is 16 amino acids. In DNA, the CDR3 is TGTGCCAGCAGTGTGACTAGCGGGGGGGCCCCCAATGAGCAGTTCTTC. Translating it yields CASSVTSGGAPNEQFF.

In its sample, this clone was seen a few times. CDR3 DNA: TGCGCCAGCAGCCTCCGGACAGGGACCTTACTCTGGAACACTGAAGCTTTCTTT. This translates into CASSLRTGTLLWNTEAFF. The chain is built from TRBV5-1 and TRBJ1-1, with TRBD1 identical over 8 bases. This CDR3 comprises 18 residues. Trimming at V came to 4 bases and at J to 1 base, leaving 15 bases not matched to a gene. Germline V CDR1 and CDR2: SGHRS, YFSETQ.

This clone was detected ten times or more. The chain is built from TRBV5-1 and TRBJ2-5; 12 positions agree with TRBD2. The trim removed 5 bases at V and 1 base at J, leaving 6 bases unmatched. Looked up from germline, CDR1 is SGHRS and CDR2 is YFSETQ. This CDR3 region has 16 residues. The CDR3 DNA follows: TGCGCCAGCAGGCCAGGACTAGCGGGGATCCAAGAGACCCAGTACTTC. Residues: CASRPGLAGIQETQYF.

This clone was detected a few times. This rearrangement joins TRBV6-5 to TRBJ2-5; TRBD1 aligns across 9 bases. The junction had 6 bases not matched to a gene; V was cut back by 4 bases and J by 6 bases. The CDR3 extends over 14 amino acids. Germline V gene lookup returns CDR1 MNHEY and CDR2 SVGAGI. CDR3 DNA: TGTGCCAGCAGTTCCGGGACAGGGTGGAAGACCCAGTACTTC. Translation: CASSSGTGWKTQYF.

The sample holds many counts of this clone. The chain combines TRBV6-1 with TRBJ2-1; tentative D call: TRBD2 (5 bases). The germline CDR1 and CDR2 sequences are MNHNS and SASEGT. This CDR3 is built from 16 residues. Trimming removed 0 bases from V and 2 bases from J, with 11 bases in between. CDR3 sequence: CASSEAPGLTYNEQFF. The CDR3 DNA reads as TGTGCCAGCAGTGAAGCGCCCGGACTGACCTACAATGAGCAGTTCTTC.

The chain recombines TRBV6-1 with TRBJ1-2, with D uncertain. The CDR3 length is 14 residues. The germline V and J ends were trimmed by 4 bases and 3 bases, with 12 bases remaining between them. Germline CDR1 MNHNS, CDR2 SASEGT. Here the CDR3 reads CASSVVMVDYGYTF. The CDR3 bases are TGTGCCAGCAGTGTAGTGATGGTGGACTATGGCTACACCTTC.

This clone came up many times. V gene TRBV19 combines with J gene TRBJ1-1; possible D gene TRBD1, 5 bases. This CDR3 spans 15 amino acids. V was clipped by 1 base and J by 2 bases, with 11 bases between them. Per germline, CDR1 LNHDA and CDR2 SQIVND (reference sequence). The CDR3 sequence is CASSIGGSYNTEAFF. Written as DNA, the CDR3 is TGTGCCAGTAGTATAGGGGGCAGCTATAACACTGAAGCTTTCTTT. Looking up the rest from reference TRBV19 and TRBJ1-1 gives the full variable domain: DGGITQSPKYLFRKEGQNVTLSCEQNLNHDAMYWYRQDPGQGLRLIYYSQIVNDFQKGDIAEGYSVSREKKESFPLTVTSAQKNPTAFYLCASSIGGSYNTEAFFGQGTRLTVV.

In its sample, this clone was seen a few times. The CDR3 reads CASSLAPLGDNSYEQYF. The DNA of the CDR3 is TGTGCCAGCAGCTTAGCCCCGCTAGGGGACAACTCCTACGAGCAGTACTTC. The chain links TRBV7-2 to TRBJ2-7; TRBD1 might be the D (6 bases). Looked up from germline, CDR1 is SGHTA and CDR2 is FQGNSA. The CDR3 loop spans 17 amino acids. V was trimmed by 0 bases and J by 0 bases, leaving 15 bases between them.

This clone was counted ten times or more. DNA for the CDR3: TGTGCCAGCAAGAGGGGGGACAGCAATGAGCAGTTCTTC. Translation gives CASKRGDSNEQFF. The rearrangement links TRBV6-1 to TRBJ2-1; maybe TRBD1 (7 bases). Germline CDR1 is MNHNS and CDR2 is SASEGT. This CDR3 contains 13 residues. The V end was cut by 7 bases, the J end by 6 bases, with 13 bases between.

Only a few counts were recorded for this clone. The chain combines TRBV6-1 with TRBJ1-4; D is unclear. CDR1 is MNHNS, CDR2 SASEGT, per germline. This CDR3 has 15 residues. The V end was cut by 4 bases, the J end by 8 bases, with 17 bases between. CDR3: CASSVSFILREKLFF. Here the CDR3 DNA reads TGTGCCAGCAGTGTGAGCTTTATTCTTCGGGAAAAACTGTTTTTT.

This clone was recorded many times. The rearrangement links TRBV6-4 to TRBJ2-2, with TRBD2 matching over 10 bases. Germline CDR1 and CDR2: MRHNA and SNTAGT. Trimming took 5 bases from V and 3 from J; bases not matched to a gene: 3. CDR3 length: 15 residues. CDR3 residues: CASSILAGDTGELFF. CDR3 in DNA: TGTGCCAGCAGTATTCTAGCGGGGGACACCGGGGAGCTGTTTTTT.

This clone was seen at least ten times. CDR3 nucleotides: TGCGCCAGCAGCCAAGATACAGGGGAAGGAGATACGCAGTATTTT. Translating gives CASSQDTGEGDTQYF. The chain carries TRBV4-3 and TRBJ2-3; 7 bases are shared with TRBD1. With 0 bases clipped from V and 5 bases from J, the junction kept 5 bases outside the gene matches. The CDR3 covers 15 residues. In germline, CDR1 is LGHNA, CDR2 YSLEER.

Ten or more counts support this clone. V gene TRBV15 combines with J gene TRBJ1-1; possible D gene TRBD1, 6 bases. The CDR3 covers 15 residues. Germline values: CDR1 LNHNV, CDR2 YYDKDF (reference sequence). V was trimmed by 3 bases and J by 1 base, leaving 12 bases between them. The chain's CDR3 is CATSSRQGRNTEAFF. Written as DNA, the CDR3 is TGTGCCACCAGCAGTCGGCAGGGGCGGAACACTGAAGCTTTCTTT.

This clone was picked up a small number of times. The rearrangement joins TRBV28 to TRBJ2-5; D perhaps matches TRBD1 (6 bases). The V end was cut by 6 bases, the J end by 5 bases, with 22 bases between. Per the germline V gene, CDR1 is MDHEN and CDR2 is SYDVKM. CDR3 size: 16 residues. The CDR3 nucleotides read TGTGCCAGCAGCAGGGGTGGCGGACAAAGGAGGGAGACCCAGTACTTC. Translation gives CASSRGGGQRRETQYF.

This clone was found many times. This rearrangement joins TRBV15 to TRBJ1-4, with D maybe TRBD1 (6 bases). The germline gives CDR1 LNHNV, CDR2 YYDKDF (reference sequence). V was trimmed by 2 bases and J by 10 bases, leaving 23 bases between them. This CDR3 is 17 amino acids long. The CDR3: CATSRTPRSGGVAKLFF. The CDR3 DNA reads TGTGCCACCAGCAGAACGCCACGATCTGGGGGCGTCGCAAAACTGTTTTTT.

This clone showed up many times. The chain combines TRBV29-1 with TRBJ1-4; D call uncertain. Looked up from germline, CDR1 is SQVTM and CDR2 is ANQGSEA. The CDR3 runs 12 residues. With 4 bases removed from V and 8 bases from J, the gap between germline ends came to 11 bases. CDR3 in amino acids: CSVGEGWEKLFF. The CDR3 nucleotides read TGCAGCGTTGGAGAGGGCTGGGAAAAACTGTTTTTT.

This clone was recorded many times. The chain links TRBV10-2 to TRBJ1-2; a weak D match, TRBD1 (5 bases). V was cut by 0 bases and J by 7 bases, with 18 bases left in between. The CDR3 is made up of 16 amino acids. Germline values: CDR1 WSHSY, CDR2 SAAADI. CDR3 loop: CASSESSPGAGFGYTF. In DNA form, the CDR3 reads TGCGCCAGCAGTGAGTCGTCCCCCGGTGCAGGGTTTGGCTACACCTTC.

This clone was counted many times. The CDR3 DNA reads as TGTGCCAGCAGTCACCTCGTAGGGGGGGACGAGCAGTACTTC. Translated, it gives CASSHLVGGDEQYF. This rearrangement joins TRBV12-3 or TRBV12-4 to TRBJ2-7, with D perhaps matching TRBD2 (7 bases). Trimming took off 5 bases at V and 5 bases at J, with 16 bases between the two ends. There are 14 residues in the CDR3.

This clone was detected ten times or more. The rearrangement uses TRBV6-5 and TRBJ2-5, with TRBD2 matching over 8 bases. The length of the CDR3 is 14 residues. Germline V gene data show CDR1 as MNHEY and CDR2 as SVGAGI. V shed 0 bases and J 5 bases; nucleotides not matched to a gene: 2. As DNA, the CDR3 is TGTGCCAGCAGTTACTCGAGCGGGGGTGAGACCCAGTACTTC. Encoded protein: CASSYSSGGETQYF.

This clone was observed many times. The genes are TRBV27 and TRBJ1-1, with D perhaps matching TRBD1 (6 bases). Germline lookup yields CDR1 MNHEY and CDR2 SMNVEV (reference sequence). V was trimmed by 2 bases and J by 1 base, leaving 8 bases between them. The length of the CDR3 is 14 residues. The CDR3 nucleotides read TGTGCCAGCAGTTTACTACAGGGGAACACTGAAGCTTTCTTT. Its translation is CASSLLQGNTEAFF.

This clone was seen at least ten times. V is TRBV5-6 and J is TRBJ1-3; the D gene is possibly TRBD1 (6 bases). Trimming took 3 bases from V and 12 from J, leaving 13 bases between them. The CDR3 loop spans 12 amino acids. CDR1 is SGHDT, CDR2 YYEEEE, per germline. CDR3 coding DNA: TGTGCCAGCAGCTCTACAGGGTTTATCATATATTTT. This gives the protein CASSSTGFIIYF.

This clone occurred a few times. As DNA, the CDR3 is TGCGCCAGCAGGCTCGCACAGGGTTCAGATACGCAGTATTTT. Amino acid sequence: CASRLAQGSDTQYF. The V gene is TRBV5-1, the J gene TRBJ2-3, with D possibly matching TRBD1 (6 bases). Germline CDR1 reads SGHRS; CDR2 reads YFSETQ. V was trimmed by 5 bases and J by 4 bases, leaving 14 bases between them. This CDR3 is built from 14 residues.

This clone has a count of ten or more. The CDR3 here is CASSLEGQGQPQHF. The DNA of the CDR3 is TGTGCCAGCAGTTTAGAAGGACAGGGGCAGCCCCAGCATTTT. This rearrangement joins TRBV27 to TRBJ1-5; TRBD1 agrees at 9 bases. V shed 2 bases, J shed 7 bases, and the junction held 3 bases outside the gene matches. The germline V gene has CDR1 MNHEY and CDR2 SMNVEV (reference sequence). The CDR3 runs 14 residues.

This clone was detected ten times or more. The rearrangement uses TRBV11-2 and TRBJ1-2; 11 bases are a match to TRBD1. J lost 7 bases, V lost 1 base, and 5 bases had no gene match. The CDR3 length is 15 residues. CDR1 is SGHAT, CDR2 FQNNGV, per germline. The CDR3 loop reads CASSLGTGGAGGYTF. The CDR3 nucleotides read TGTGCCAGCAGCTTAGGGACAGGGGGCGCAGGTGGCTACACCTTC.

The table lists this clone with many counts. J is TRBJ1-2 and V is TRBV11-2; D perhaps matches TRBD1 (6 bases). The germline CDR1 and CDR2 sequences are SGHAT and FQNNGV. The germline V and J ends were trimmed by 5 bases and 8 bases, with 21 bases remaining between them. The CDR3 is made up of 15 amino acids. The CDR3 sequence is CASSVESLTGSGYTF. CDR3 DNA sequence: TGTGCCAGCAGCGTTGAGAGCCTCACAGGGAGCGGCTACACCTTC.

This clone has at least ten counts. The genes are TRBV7-8 and TRBJ2-6, with D tentatively TRBD1 (5 bases). V lost 6 bases and J 1 base, leaving 7 bases between the germline ends. The CDR3 contains 14 residues. Per germline, CDR1 SGHVS and CDR2 FQNEAQ. The DNA for the CDR3 is TGTGCCAGCAGAGGGGTGTCTGGGGCCAACGTCCTGACTTTC. This translates into CASRGVSGANVLTF.

Many counts were recorded for this clone. The rearrangement links TRBV5-4 to TRBJ1-5, with 8 bases lining up with TRBD1. Germline V gene data show CDR1 as SGHNT and CDR2 as YYREEE (reference sequence). Trimming cost V 0 bases and J 5 bases; bases outside gene matches: 4. The CDR3 is made up of 15 amino acids. The CDR3 DNA is TGTGCCAGCAGCTTGGACAGGGGGGATTATCAGCCCCAGCATTTT. This translates into CASSLDRGDYQPQHF.